This T cell receptor (beta chain) was sequenced in a study of blood T cell repertoires in COVID-19. The method was immunoSEQ multiplex PCR; TCRdb's version includes in-frame clones alone and lacks a portion of them. Of a few hundred thousand clones in the sample, approximately 88% were seen once. This CDR3 contains 15 residues. The germline V gene encodes CDR1 LGHNA and CDR2 YSLEER. V lost 0 bases, J lost 4 bases, and 3 bases stayed unmatched. The rearrangement joins TRBV4-3 to TRBJ2-1, with TRBD2 identical over 7 bases. Source material: PBMCs or T cells enriched from blood (not recorded which). The sequence was collected from a middle-aged woman with acute COVID-19. The CDR3 DNA follows: TGCGCCAGCAGCCAAGACCGAGCGGGGTACAATGAGCAGTTCTTC. It specifies CASSQDRAGYNEQFF.